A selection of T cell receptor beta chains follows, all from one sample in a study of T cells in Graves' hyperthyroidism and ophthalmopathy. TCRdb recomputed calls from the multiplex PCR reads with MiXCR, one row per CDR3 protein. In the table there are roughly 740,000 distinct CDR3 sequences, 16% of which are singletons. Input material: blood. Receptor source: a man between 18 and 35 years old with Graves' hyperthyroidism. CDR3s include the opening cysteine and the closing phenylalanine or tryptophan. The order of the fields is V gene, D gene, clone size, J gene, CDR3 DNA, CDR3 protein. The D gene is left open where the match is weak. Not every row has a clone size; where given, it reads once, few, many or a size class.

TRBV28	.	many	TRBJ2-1	TGTGCCAGCAGTTTGGCTACTCTAAGCTCCTACAATGAGCAGTTCTTC	CASSLATLSSYNEQFF
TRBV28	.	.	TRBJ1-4	TGTGCCAGCAGTTTTAAAGGGGTAAACGGTGAAAAACTGTTTTTT	CASSFKGVNGEKLFF
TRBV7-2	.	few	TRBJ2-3	TGTGCCAGCAGCCCAGTACTCGGCACAGATACGCAGTATTTT	CASSPVLGTDTQYF
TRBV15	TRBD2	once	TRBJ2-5	TGTGCCACCAGCAGATTCAGGACTAGCGGGAACCAAGAGACCCAGTACTTC	CATSRFRTSGNQETQYF
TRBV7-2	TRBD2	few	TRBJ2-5	TGTGCCAGCAGCTTAAAGGGGGGGGCGGCCTATAGCGGGAGGGCCATGGAGACCCAGTACTTC	CASSLKGGAAYSGRAMETQYF
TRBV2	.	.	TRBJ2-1	TGTGCCAGCAGTGGACAGACTTACAATGGGCAGTTCTTC	CASSGQTYNGQFF
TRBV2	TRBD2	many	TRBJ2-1	TGTGCCAGCAGTGAGACTAGCGGGAGTGGCCATGAGCAGTTCTTC	CASSETSGSGHEQFF
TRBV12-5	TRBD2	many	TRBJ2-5	TGTGCTAGTGGTTTCTCCCCGCCCAGGGGAGCGGGAGACGAGACCCAGTACTTC	CASGFSPPRGAGDETQYF
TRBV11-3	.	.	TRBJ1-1	TGTGCCAGCAGCTTAGGTCCAGGGAGGGACACTGAAGCTTTCTTT	CASSLGPGRDTEAFF
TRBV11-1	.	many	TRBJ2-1	TGTGCCAGCAGCCCACAAGTGTTTGACTCCTACAATGAGCAGTTCTTC	CASSPQVFDSYNEQFF
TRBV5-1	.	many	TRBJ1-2	TGCGCCAGCAGCTTGGACAGGGATGGCTACACCTTC	CASSLDRDGYTF
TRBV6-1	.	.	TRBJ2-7	TGTGCCAGCAGTGGGGGAGGTGAGCAGTACTTC	CASSGGGEQYF
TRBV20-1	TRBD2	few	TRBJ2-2	TGCAGTGCTAGACCCTTTAGCGGGAGGCACACCGGGGAGCTGTTTTTT	CSARPFSGRHTGELFF
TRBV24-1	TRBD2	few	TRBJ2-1	TGTGCCACCAGCGGCCCCCATGGACTAGCGGGATACAATGAGCAGTTCTTC	CATSGPHGLAGYNEQFF
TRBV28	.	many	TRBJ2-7	TGTGCCAGCAGTTTCGTTCACAGCTACGAGCAGTACTTC	CASSFVHSYEQYF
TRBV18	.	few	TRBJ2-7	TGTGCCAGCTCACCACCTTCTCCGCACGAGCAGTACTTC	CASSPPSPHEQYF
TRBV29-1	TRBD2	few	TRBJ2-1	TGCAGCGGAAGACGGCAGGGAGGGCCGAGGAATGAGCAGTTCTTC	CSGRRQGGPRNEQFF
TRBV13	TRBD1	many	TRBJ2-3	TGTGCCAGCAGCTTGGACAGGACCACAGATACGCAGTATTTT	CASSLDRTTDTQYF
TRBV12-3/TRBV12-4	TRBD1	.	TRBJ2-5	TGTGCCAGCAGTACGGGACAGCTGGAGACCCAGTACTTC	CASSTGQLETQYF
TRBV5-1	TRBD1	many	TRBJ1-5	TGCGCCAGCAGCTGGGACAGTTCGAGGGATCCTAATCAGCCCCAGCATTTT	CASSWDSSRDPNQPQHF
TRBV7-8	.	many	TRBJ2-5	TGTGCCAGCAGCTTAGTTCCCCGGGACACCGAGACCCAGTACTTC	CASSLVPRDTETQYF
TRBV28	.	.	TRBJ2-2	TGTGCCAGCAGTTTACGCCTGGGTGAATACACCGGGGAGCTGTTTTTT	CASSLRLGEYTGELFF
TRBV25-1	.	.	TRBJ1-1	TGTGCCAGCGGAAGGGGGGGTTGGAACACTGAAGCTTTCTTT	CASGRGGWNTEAFF
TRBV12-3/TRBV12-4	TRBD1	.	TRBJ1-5	TGTGCCAGCAGTTCCGGACAGGGCAATCAGCTCCAGCATTTT	CASSSGQGNQLQHF
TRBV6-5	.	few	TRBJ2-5	TGTGCCAGCAGTTACGCCTCGGCGGGACAAGAGACCCAGTACTTC	CASSYASAGQETQYF
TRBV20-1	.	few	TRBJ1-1	TGCAGTGCTGGGAGGGGCATGGCTGAAGCTTTCTTT	CSAGRGMAEAFF
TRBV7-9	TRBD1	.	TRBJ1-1	TGTGCCAGCAGCCAAACGACAGGGAGCACTGAAGCTTTCTTT	CASSQTTGSTEAFF
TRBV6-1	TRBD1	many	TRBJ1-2	TGTGCCACCACCGGGACAGGGATCGATGGCTACACCTTC	CATTGTGIDGYTF
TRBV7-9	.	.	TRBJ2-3	TGTGCCAGCAGCTTAGCGGCGGACACAGATACGCAGTATTTT	CASSLAADTDTQYF
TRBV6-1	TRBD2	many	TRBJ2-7	TGTGCCAGCAGTTTAAAAGCGGGGAGCTCCTACGAGCAGTACTTC	CASSLKAGSSYEQYF
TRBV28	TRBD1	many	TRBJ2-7	TGTGCCAGCAGTTCACCCGGGACAGGGGGCAGCGAGCAGTACTTC	CASSSPGTGGSEQYF
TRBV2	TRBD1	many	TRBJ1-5	TGTGCCAGCAGCCTGGGACAGGTACTCAGAAATCAGCCCCAGCATTTT	CASSLGQVLRNQPQHF
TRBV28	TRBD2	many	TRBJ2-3	TGTGCCAGCAGCCTGGTGAGCGGGAGTGGAGATACGCAGTATTTT	CASSLVSGSGDTQYF
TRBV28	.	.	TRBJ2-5	TGTGCCAGTTGTTGGGACAACCAAGAGACCCAGTACTTC	CASCWDNQETQYF
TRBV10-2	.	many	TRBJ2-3	TGCGCCAGCAGTGCTCGGGGCCACAGCACAGATACGCAGTATTTT	CASSARGHSTDTQYF
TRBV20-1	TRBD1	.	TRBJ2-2	TGCAGTGCTAGCACAGGGGGGTTCACCGGGGAGCTGTTTTTT	CSASTGGFTGELFF
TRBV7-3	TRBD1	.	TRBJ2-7	TGTGCCAGCAGGTCCGGGACAGGGGGCGCGGGCTACGAGCAGTACTTC	CASRSGTGGAGYEQYF
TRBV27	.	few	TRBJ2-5	TGTGCCAGCAGCACCTATGAGGGCCATCTCGAGACCCAGTACTTC	CASSTYEGHLETQYF
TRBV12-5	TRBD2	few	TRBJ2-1	TGTGCTAGTGGTTTGGGGCTAGCGGGCACTCGCTACAATGAGCAGTTCTTC	CASGLGLAGTRYNEQFF
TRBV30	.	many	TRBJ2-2	TGTGCCTGGAGCGGACAGTGGAACACCGGGGAGCTGTTTTTT	CAWSGQWNTGELFF
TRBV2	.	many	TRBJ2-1	TGTGCCAGCAGGAGAGGGGGGACAGTTCAAGCCCACAATGAGCAGTTCTTC	CASRRGGTVQAHNEQFF
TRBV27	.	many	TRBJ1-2	TGTGCCAGCAGACCGTCCCGGGGGGAAGGCTACACCTTC	CASRPSRGEGYTF
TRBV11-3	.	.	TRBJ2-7	TGTGCCAGCAGCTTAGTCCCACCCTACGAGCAGTACTTC	CASSLVPPYEQYF
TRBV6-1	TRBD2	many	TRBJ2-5	TGTGCCAGCAGTGAATTAGTAGCGGGAGGAGAAGAGACCCAGTACTTC	CASSELVAGGEETQYF
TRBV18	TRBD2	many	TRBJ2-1	TGTGCCAGCTCACCTCGGCCGTTGGGCGGGAGTGTCGGTGAGCAGTTCTTC	CASSPRPLGGSVGEQFF
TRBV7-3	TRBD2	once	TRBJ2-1	TGTGCCAGCAGCTTAAGTCTAGCGGGAGCTGAGCAGTTCTTC	CASSLSLAGAEQFF
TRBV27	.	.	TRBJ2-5	TGTGCCAGCAGTTTAGGTCGCGAAGGGACCCAGTACTTC	CASSLGREGTQYF
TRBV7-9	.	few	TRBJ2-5	TGTGCCAGCAGTTCACAGATCAAAGGGGGGCAAGAGACCCAGTACTTC	CASSSQIKGGQETQYF
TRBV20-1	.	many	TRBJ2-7	TGCAGTGCTTTGCGGGACGACACTGCTCTCGACGAGCAGTACTTC	CSALRDDTALDEQYF
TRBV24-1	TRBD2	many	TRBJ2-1	TGTGCCACCAGTGACCCCAGCCTAGCGGGAGGGTACGAGCAGTTCTTC	CATSDPSLAGGYEQFF
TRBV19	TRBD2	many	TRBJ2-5	TGTGCCAGTAGTACTCGACTTAGGGGAGGGCAAGAGACCCAGTACTTC	CASSTRLRGGQETQYF
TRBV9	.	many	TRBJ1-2	TGTGCCAGCAGCCCAGGACCCCTTCCGTCAGCTTATGGCTACACCTTC	CASSPGPLPSAYGYTF